This TCR beta chain was obtained from a study of shared clonotypes between healthy human individuals. Study-wide results and caveats: Sequencing depth was expected to influence donor clonotype sharing.

Every donor, a Caucasian adult, lived in Nashville, Tennessee. Remarks on this clone: Antigen unknown.

This CDR3 spans 15 amino acids. V lost 1 base and J 0 bases, leaving 7 bases between the germline ends. The germline V gene has CDR1 LGHNT and CDR2 FRNRAP. The assay was immunoSEQ multiplex PCR, and TCRdb's table has in-frame clones only and misses some. The sample lists millions of clones, around 95% occurring once. The chain is built from TRBV12-5 and TRBJ1-3; no reliable D call. This clonotype was sampled from a man between 18 and 35 years old in good health. Specimen: naive CD4+ T cells sorted from blood. Regarding subset: CD45RA+ positively selected. The CDR3 nucleotides read TGTGCTAGTGGTTTGGGGGGAAGCTCTGGAAACACCATATATTTT. Translation: CASGLGGSSGNTIYF.